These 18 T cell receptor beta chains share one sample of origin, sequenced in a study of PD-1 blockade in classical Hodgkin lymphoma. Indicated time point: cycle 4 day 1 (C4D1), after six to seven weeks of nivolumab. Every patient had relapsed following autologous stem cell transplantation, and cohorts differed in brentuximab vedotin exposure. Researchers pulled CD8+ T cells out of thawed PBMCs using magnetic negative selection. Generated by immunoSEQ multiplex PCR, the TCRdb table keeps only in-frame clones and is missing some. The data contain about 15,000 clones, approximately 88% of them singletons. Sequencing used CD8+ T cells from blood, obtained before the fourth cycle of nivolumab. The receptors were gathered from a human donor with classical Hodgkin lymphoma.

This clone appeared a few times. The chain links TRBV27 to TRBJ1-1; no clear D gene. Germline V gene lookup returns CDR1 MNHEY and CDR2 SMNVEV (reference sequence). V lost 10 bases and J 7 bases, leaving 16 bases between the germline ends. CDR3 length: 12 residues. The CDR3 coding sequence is TGTGCCACCGGAGACCCCACCAGTGAAGCTTTCTTT. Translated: CATGDPTSEAFF.

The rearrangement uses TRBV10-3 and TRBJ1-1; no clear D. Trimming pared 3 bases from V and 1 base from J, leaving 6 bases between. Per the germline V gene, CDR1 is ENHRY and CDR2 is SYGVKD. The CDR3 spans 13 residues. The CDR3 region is CAISDVGNTEAFF. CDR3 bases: TGTGCCATCAGTGACGTGGGGAACACTGAAGCTTTCTTT.

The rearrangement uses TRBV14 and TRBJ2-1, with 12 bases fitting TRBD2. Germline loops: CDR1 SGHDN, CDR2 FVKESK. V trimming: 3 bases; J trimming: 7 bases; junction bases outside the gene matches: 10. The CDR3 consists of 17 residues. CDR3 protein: CASSHPASGRGRNEQFF. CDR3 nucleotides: TGTGCCAGCAGCCATCCGGCTAGCGGGAGGGGGCGGAATGAGCAGTTCTTC. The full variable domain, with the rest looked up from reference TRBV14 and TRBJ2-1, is EAGVTQFPSHSVIEKGQTVTLRCDPISGHDNLYWYRRVMGKEIKFLLHFVKESKQDESGMPNNRFLAERTGGTYSTLKVQPAELEDSGVYFCASSHPASGRGRNEQFFGPGTRLTVL.

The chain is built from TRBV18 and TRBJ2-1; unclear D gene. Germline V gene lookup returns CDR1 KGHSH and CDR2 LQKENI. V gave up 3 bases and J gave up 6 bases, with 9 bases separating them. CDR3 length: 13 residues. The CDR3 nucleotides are TGTGCCAGCTCACCGATTCCCGGCAATGAGCAGTTCTTC. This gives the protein CASSPIPGNEQFF.

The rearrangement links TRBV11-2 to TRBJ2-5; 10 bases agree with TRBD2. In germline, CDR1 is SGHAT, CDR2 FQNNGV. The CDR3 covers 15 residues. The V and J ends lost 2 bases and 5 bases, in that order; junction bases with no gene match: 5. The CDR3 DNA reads TGTGCCAGCAGCTTAATAACTAGCGGGATGGAGACCCAGTACTTC. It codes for CASSLITSGMETQYF. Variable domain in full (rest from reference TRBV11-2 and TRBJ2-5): EAGVAQSPRYKIIEKRQSVAFWCNPISGHATLYWYQQILGQGPKLLIQFQNNGVVDDSQLPKDRFSAERLKGVDSTLKIQPAKLEDSAVYLCASSLITSGMETQYFGPGTRLLVL.

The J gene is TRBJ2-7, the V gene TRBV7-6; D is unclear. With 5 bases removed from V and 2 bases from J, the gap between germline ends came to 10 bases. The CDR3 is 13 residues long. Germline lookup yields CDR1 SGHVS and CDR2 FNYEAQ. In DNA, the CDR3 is TGTGCCAGCAGCAACACCAACCCCTACGAGCAGTACTTC. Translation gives CASSNTNPYEQYF.

CDR3 sequence reads: CAWSVGPSYEQYF. The CDR3 region has the DNA TGTGCCTGGAGTGTGGGGCCTTCCTACGAGCAGTACTTC. The chain couples TRBV30 to TRBJ2-7, with D perhaps TRBD1 (5 bases). Looked up from germline, CDR1 is GTSNPN and CDR2 is SVGIG (reference sequence). The CDR3 sequence is 13 residues long. The V end lost 0 bases, the J end lost 1 base, and 7 bases lay between the germline ends.

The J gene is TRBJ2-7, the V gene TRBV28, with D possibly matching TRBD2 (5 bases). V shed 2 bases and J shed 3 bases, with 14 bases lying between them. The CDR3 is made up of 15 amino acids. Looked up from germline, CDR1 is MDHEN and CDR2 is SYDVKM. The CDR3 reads CASSLRGLLYYEQYF. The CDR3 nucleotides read TGTGCCAGCAGTTTAAGAGGGCTCCTCTACTACGAGCAGTACTTC.

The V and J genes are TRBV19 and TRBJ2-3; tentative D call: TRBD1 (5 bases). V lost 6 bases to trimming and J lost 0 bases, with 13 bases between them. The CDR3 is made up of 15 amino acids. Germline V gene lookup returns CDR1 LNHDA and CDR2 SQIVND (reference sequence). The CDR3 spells CASRFGHPSTDTQYF. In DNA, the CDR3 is TGTGCCAGTAGATTTGGACACCCTAGCACAGATACGCAGTATTTT.

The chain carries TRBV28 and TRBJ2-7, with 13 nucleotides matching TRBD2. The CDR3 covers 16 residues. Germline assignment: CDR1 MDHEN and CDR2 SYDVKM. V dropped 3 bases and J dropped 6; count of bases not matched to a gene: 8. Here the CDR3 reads CASSFPSGLAGSEQYF. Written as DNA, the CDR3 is TGTGCCAGCAGTTTCCCCTCGGGACTAGCGGGGTCCGAGCAGTACTTC.

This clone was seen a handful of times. The CDR3 coding sequence is TGTGCCTGTCCGGGACAGGGAACCTACGAGCAGTACTTC. Translation gives CACPGQGTYEQYF. This chain links TRBV2 with TRBJ2-7, with 9 bases aligning to TRBD1. J was trimmed by 2 bases and V by 11 bases; bases with no gene match: 7. This CDR3 contains 13 residues. Germline CDR1 and CDR2: SNHLY and FYNNEI.

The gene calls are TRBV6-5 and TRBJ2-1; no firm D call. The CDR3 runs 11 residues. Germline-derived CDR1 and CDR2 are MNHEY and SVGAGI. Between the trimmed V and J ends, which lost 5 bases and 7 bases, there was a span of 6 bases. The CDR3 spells CASSTGNEQFF. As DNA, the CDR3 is TGTGCCAGCAGTACGGGTAATGAGCAGTTCTTC.

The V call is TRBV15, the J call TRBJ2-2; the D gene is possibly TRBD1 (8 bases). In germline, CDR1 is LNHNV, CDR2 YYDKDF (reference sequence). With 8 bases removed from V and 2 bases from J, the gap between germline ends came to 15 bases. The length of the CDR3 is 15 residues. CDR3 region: CATREDRDNTGELFF. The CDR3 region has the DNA TGTGCCACCCGGGAGGACAGGGATAACACCGGGGAGCTGTTTTTT.

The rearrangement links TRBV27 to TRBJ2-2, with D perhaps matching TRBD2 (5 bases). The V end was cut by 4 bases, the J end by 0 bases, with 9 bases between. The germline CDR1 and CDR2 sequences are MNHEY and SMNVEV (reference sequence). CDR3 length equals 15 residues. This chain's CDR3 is CASSWASSNTGELFF. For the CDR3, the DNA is TGTGCCAGCAGTTGGGCTAGCTCGAACACCGGGGAGCTGTTTTTT.

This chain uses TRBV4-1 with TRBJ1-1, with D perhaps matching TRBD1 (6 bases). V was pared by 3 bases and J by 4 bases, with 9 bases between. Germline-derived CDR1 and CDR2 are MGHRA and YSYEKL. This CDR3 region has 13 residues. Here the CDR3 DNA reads TGCGCCAGCAGCCACGGGGGCGGCACTGAAGCTTTCTTT. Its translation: CASSHGGGTEAFF.

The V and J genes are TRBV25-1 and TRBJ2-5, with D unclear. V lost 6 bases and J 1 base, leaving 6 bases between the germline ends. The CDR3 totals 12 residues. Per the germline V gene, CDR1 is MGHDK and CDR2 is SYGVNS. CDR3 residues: CASSPSQETQYF. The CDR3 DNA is TGTGCCAGCAGCCCCAGCCAAGAGACCCAGTACTTC. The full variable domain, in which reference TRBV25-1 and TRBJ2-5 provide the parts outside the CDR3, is EADIYQTPRYLVIGTGKKITLECSQTMGHDKMYWYQQDPGMELHLIHYSYGVNSTEKGDLSSESTVSRIRTEHFPLTLESARPSHTSQYLCASSPSQETQYFGPGTRLLVL.

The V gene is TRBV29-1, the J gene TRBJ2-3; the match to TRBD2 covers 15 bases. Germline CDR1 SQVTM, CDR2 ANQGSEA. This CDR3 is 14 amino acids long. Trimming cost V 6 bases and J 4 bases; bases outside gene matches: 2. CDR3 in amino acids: CSVGLAGGPDTQYF. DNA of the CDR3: TGCAGCGTCGGACTAGCGGGGGGGCCAGATACGCAGTATTTT.

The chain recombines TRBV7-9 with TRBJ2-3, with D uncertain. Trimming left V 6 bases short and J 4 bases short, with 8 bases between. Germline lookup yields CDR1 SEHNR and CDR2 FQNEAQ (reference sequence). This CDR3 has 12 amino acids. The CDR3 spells CASRLYPDTQYF. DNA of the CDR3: TGTGCCAGCAGGCTCTACCCAGATACGCAGTATTTT.